The next 8 T cell receptor beta chains were all read from a single sample in a study of blood T cell repertoires in COVID-19. Sequenced by immunoSEQ multiplex PCR; TCRdb stores in-frame clones only, minus some. The sample has 400,000 or so clones; around 86% are singletons. Sequenced: peripheral blood. Every receptor here comes from a human donor in a cohort sampled during active COVID-19.

J is TRBJ1-3 and V is TRBV3-1 (or the pseudogene TRBV3-2); 7 bases align to TRBD1. V gave up 2 bases and J gave up 4 bases; unmatched junction bases: 5. CDR1 and CDR2 (germline): LGHDT, YNNKEL (reference sequence). This CDR3 is 15 amino acids long. CDR3 coding DNA: TGTGCCAGCAGCCAACTACAGGGGATAGGAAACACCATATATTTT. This translates into CASSQLQGIGNTIYF.

The rearrangement joins TRBV6-5 to TRBJ1-2, with TRBD1 matching over 9 bases. The CDR3 runs 16 residues. The germline V gene has CDR1 MNHEY and CDR2 SVGAGI. Germline trimming cut 2 bases from V and 6 bases from J; bases unmatched to any gene: 10. The DNA for the CDR3 is TGTGCCAGCAGTTACCTGACAGGGGGTAGGAGGAATGGCTACACCTTC. Its translation is CASSYLTGGRRNGYTF.

The V gene is TRBV7-9, the J gene TRBJ1-1; a weak D match, TRBD1 (5 bases). The germline V gene has CDR1 SEHNR and CDR2 FQNEAQ (reference sequence). Between the trimmed V and J ends, which lost 2 bases and 0 bases, there was a span of 7 bases. The CDR3 totals 14 residues. The CDR3 loop is CASSLQGLNTEAFF. CDR3 coding DNA: TGTGCCAGCAGCTTACAGGGATTGAACACTGAAGCTTTCTTT.

This clone was detected a few times. The chain has TRBV10-3 and TRBJ2-1, with unresolved D. V gave up 3 bases and J gave up 4 bases, with 7 bases separating them. CDR3 length: 13 amino acids. The germline gives CDR1 ENHRY, CDR2 SYGVKD. Written as DNA, the CDR3 is TGTGCCATCAGTGACCAGGTTTACAATGAGCAGTTCTTC. Amino acids: CAISDQVYNEQFF.

This rearrangement joins TRBV28 to TRBJ1-1, with a possible D match to TRBD1 (5 bases). V was trimmed by 3 bases and J by 2 bases, leaving 16 bases between them. Per the germline V gene, CDR1 is MDHEN and CDR2 is SYDVKM. CDR3 size: 16 residues. In DNA form, the CDR3 reads TGTGCCAGCAGTTTGCCCGGTGGGGCCTTTAACACTGAAGCTTTCTTT. It codes for CASSLPGGAFNTEAFF.

The rearrangement joins TRBV25-1 to TRBJ1-3, with a tentative D call TRBD1 (5 bases). This CDR3 is built from 13 residues. CDR1 is MGHDK and CDR2 is SYGVNS in the germline V gene. Trimming removed 1 base from V and 8 bases from J, with 9 bases in between. The CDR3 here is CASSESGSDTIYF. The CDR3 region has the DNA TGTGCCAGCAGTGAATCAGGGTCAGACACCATATATTTT.

The chain combines TRBV3-1 (or the pseudogene TRBV3-2) with TRBJ2-6; D gene unclear. CDR1 LGHDT and CDR2 YNNKEL come from the germline V gene (reference sequence). V dropped 2 bases and J dropped 0 bases, with 5 bases sitting between them. The CDR3 totals 15 residues. The CDR3 protein is CASSQSFSGANVLTF. The CDR3 coding sequence is TGTGCCAGCAGCCAATCCTTCTCTGGGGCCAACGTCCTGACTTTC.

The chain employs TRBV24-1 and TRBJ2-7, with 7 bases identical to TRBD2. The CDR3 contains 17 residues. CDR1 KGHDR and CDR2 SFDVKD come from the germline V gene. Trimming took 0 bases from V and 2 from J; bases not matched to a gene: 9. The CDR3 here is CATSDLQGAGHAYEQYF. DNA of the CDR3: TGTGCCACCAGTGATTTGCAGGGAGCGGGGCATGCCTACGAGCAGTACTTC.